Listed here are 5 T cell receptor beta chains from one sample, sequenced in a study of control samples from healthy donors and cancer patients (dated by TCRdb to 2019 to 2021). Receptor amplification or capture employed the immunoSEQ multiplex PCR assay. Not all clones reach the TCRdb copy of this immuneACCESS table, which keeps in-frame sequences only. Checked studies attribute under half of the gap to unresolved V genes and leave the rest unexplained. This sample gives some 170,000 clones in total; approximately 94% of them show up just once. The top ten hold approximately 14% of the sample. Sequencing input: PBMCs. The receptors here all came from a man between 60 and 70 years old with colorectal cancer.

This sequence joins TRBV27 and TRBJ1-1, with D hard to call. The CDR3 is made up of 15 amino acids. Germline V lookup: CDR1 MNHEY, CDR2 SMNVEV (reference sequence). Between the trimmed V and J ends, which lost 0 bases and 4 bases, there was a span of 12 bases. The CDR3 DNA reads TGTGCCAGCAGTTTATCCCCCGGGGTAAGCACTGAAGCTTTCTTT. This gives the protein CASSLSPGVSTEAFF.

The V and J genes are TRBV6-5 and TRBJ2-1; no reliable D call. V dropped 5 bases and J dropped 9 bases, with 11 bases sitting between them. Germline values: CDR1 MNHEY, CDR2 SVGAGI. This CDR3 is built from 12 residues. CDR3 in amino acids: CASSPSGSEQFF. Written as DNA, the CDR3 is TGTGCCAGCAGTCCCAGTGGAAGTGAGCAGTTCTTC.

The V call is TRBV23-1, the J call TRBJ1-1; no definite D call. TRBV23-1 is marked as an open reading frame, function uncertain. The CDR3 contains 14 residues. Trimming removed 4 bases from V and 8 bases from J, with 17 bases in between. The CDR3 reads CASSRSTCSAEAFF. The DNA of the CDR3 is TGCGCCAGCAGTCGTTCTACCTGCTCAGCCGAAGCTTTCTTT.

The chain joins TRBV3-1 (or the pseudogene TRBV3-2) to TRBJ1-1; perhaps TRBD1 as D (5 bases). This CDR3 comprises 15 residues. Per the germline V gene, CDR1 is LGHDT and CDR2 is YNNKEL (reference sequence). V was trimmed by 0 bases and J by 3 bases, leaving 11 bases between them. CDR3 amino acids: CASSQENRYDTEAFF. The CDR3, as DNA: TGTGCCAGCAGCCAAGAGAACAGGTACGACACTGAAGCTTTCTTT.

The sample holds one count of this clone. The chain carries TRBV5-1 and TRBJ1-4; D remains ambiguous. Germline-derived CDR1 and CDR2 are SGHRS and YFSETQ. V was shortened by 4 bases and J by 1 base, with 11 bases between the two germline ends. There are 15 residues in the CDR3. The DNA for the CDR3 is TGCGCCAGCAGCCTCGGGAGCCTAACTAATGAAAAACTGTTTTTT. Translation gives CASSLGSLTNEKLFF.